This TCR beta chain was sequenced for a study of post-analysis software for immune sequencing data (dated by TCRdb to the mid-2010s). At the level of the whole study: Disease courses on record covered relapsing-remitting, secondary progressive and progressive-relapsing multiple sclerosis, though some patients had no subtype annotation. The patient repertoires were set against approximately 10 previously published healthy control repertoires from donors whose ages ranged from about 6 to 26 years. A subset of samples was prepared in parallel using single-end sample barcoding, then pooled and co-amplified after Illumina adapter ligation.

This clonotype was counted ten times or more. Its antigen target is currently unknown. Per-nucleotide qualities are absent, and no much larger clonotype sits a single base away. To demonstrate the VDJtools post-analysis software, TCR beta repertoires were profiled from the peripheral blood of about 14 young patients with multiple sclerosis. Multiple sclerosis patients were children and adolescents aged roughly 6 to 16 years. To prepare the library, PCR was applied. Sequenced on an Illumina HiSeq 2500. To reduce PCR and sequencing biases, unique molecular identifiers were built into the TCR beta cDNA libraries. Per 1 to 10 million input T cells, some 500,000 cDNA molecules were obtained, such that each molecule approximated one T cell. The patient libraries were prepared and sequenced with the same protocol used for the earlier healthy control dataset. Within a given batch, samples were prepared together, multiplexed and sequenced on the same HiSeq lane. Per the authors' processing: Raw barcoded reads were processed with MIGEC, discarding single-read molecular identifier groups before consensus assembly and CDR3 extraction. Clonotype tables were post-analysed with VDJtools, and diversity was normalized by down-sampling all datasets to the smallest sample size. Repertoire overlap clustering matched CDR3 amino acid but not nucleotide sequences to correct batch-related cross-sample contamination. The public reads were reprocessed in TCRdb via fastp at Q25 and MiXCR, keeping in-frame beta chains. Each CDR3 protein gets just one entry, which takes the most common genes and DNA from the rows behind it. The V and J calls were not made by the authors but by TCRdb's processing. This sample gives 170,000 or so distinct CDR3 sequences in total; approximately 30% of them show up just once. The top ten hold over 1.2% of the sample.

The paper as a whole reports these results and caveats: Normalized Chao1 diversity was significantly lower in multiple sclerosis patients than controls, suggesting substantial peripheral T-cell clonal expansion. Direct clustering with F measure revealed strong co-clustering of samples prepared in the same batch, which led to a batch-effect correction. The multiple sclerosis patient group was slightly younger than the control group. Patients showed significantly higher frequencies than controls for 4 or 5 TRBV segments, among them TRBV5-6, TRBV5-1 and TRBV20-1.

Inclusive of the bounding cysteine and phenylalanine, the CDR3 is 14 residues long. Only CDR3 DNA remains: 42 bases, in frame from the first base. Cut back by 4 bases and 2 bases, the V and J ends lie 12 bases apart. As encoded in the germline V gene, CDR1 is SNHLY while CDR2 is FYNNEI. This receptor was obtained from a girl aged 10 to 17 with multiple sclerosis. The V gene is TRBV2 and the J gene is TRBJ2-7, with no confident D gene call. The sequenced material came from blood. The CDR3 reads CASSALHYPYEQYF. The DNA sequence follows: TGTGCCAGCAGTGCTCTTCACTACCCCTACGAGCAGTACTTC.